These 32 T cell receptor beta chains were sequenced from one sample in a study of shared clonotypes between healthy human individuals. CD45RO-negative CD8 cells positively selected for CCR7 made up the naive population, which excluded terminally differentiated effector memory CD45RA+ cells. Some clones are missing from TCRdb's copy, which holds only in-frame ones; the method was immunoSEQ multiplex PCR. The table includes around 1.9 million clones, just under 95% detected once. Material for sequencing was naive CD8+ T cells from PBMCs. The receptors stem from a man between 18 and 29 years old in good health. Some clones in this sample may be carry-over from other donors' samples.

V gene TRBV27 combines with J gene TRBJ1-1, with 10 nucleotides matching TRBD1. Germline-derived CDR1 and CDR2 are MNHEY and SMNVEV (reference sequence). The CDR3 runs 17 residues. J was trimmed by 1 base and V by 6 bases; bases with no gene match: 11. CDR3: CASRPRQGARGNTEAFF. The CDR3 nucleotides are TGTGCCAGCAGACCTAGACAGGGGGCGCGGGGGAACACTGAAGCTTTCTTT.

This clone was seen a single time. The chain joins TRBV5-8 to TRBJ2-7; maybe TRBD2 (5 bases). Germline V gene data show CDR1 as SGHTS and CDR2 as YDEGEE. Trimming stripped 1 base from V and 0 bases from J, with 8 bases between. The CDR3 runs to 14 residues. CDR3 residues: CASSLTSISYEQYF. CDR3 DNA: TGTGCCAGCAGCTTGACTAGTATCTCCTACGAGCAGTACTTC.

The chain employs TRBV5-5 and TRBJ2-7; a possible D gene is TRBD1 (6 bases). CDR3 length: 15 amino acids. Germline loops: CDR1 SGHKS, CDR2 YYEKEE (reference sequence). V was trimmed by 1 base and J by 3 bases, leaving 14 bases between them. The CDR3 protein is CASSLLGANLYEQYF. CDR3 DNA sequence: TGTGCCAGCAGCTTGCTGGGGGCCAACCTCTACGAGCAGTACTTC.

This clone was recorded once. CDR3 region: CASSPNPGYQPQHF. The CDR3 DNA is TGTGCCAGCAGTCCGAATCCCGGCTATCAGCCCCAGCATTTT. The chain joins TRBV27 to TRBJ1-5, with D uncertain. Germline values: CDR1 MNHEY, CDR2 SMNVEV (reference sequence). Trimming stripped 5 bases from V and 5 bases from J, with 13 bases between. This CDR3 spans 14 amino acids.

The chain employs TRBV27 and TRBJ2-7, with 11 bases fitting TRBD2. V was pared by 7 bases and J by 6 bases, with 2 bases of the junction left unmatched. Germline values: CDR1 MNHEY, CDR2 SMNVEV (reference sequence). The CDR3 extends over 12 amino acids. This CDR3 reads CASKGTSGEQYF. As DNA, the CDR3 is TGTGCCAGCAAGGGGACTAGCGGCGAGCAGTACTTC.

J is TRBJ2-7 and V is TRBV4-1, with TRBD1 as a possible D gene (5 bases). V lost 3 bases, J lost 2 bases, and 11 bases lay in between. The germline gives CDR1 MGHRA, CDR2 YSYEKL. The CDR3 runs to 14 residues. The CDR3 DNA sequence: TGCGCCAGCAGCCACCGAGACAGAACCTACGAGCAGTACTTC. It encodes CASSHRDRTYEQYF.

This clone was observed once. This chain links TRBV7-9 with TRBJ2-5; TRBD1 aligns across 9 bases. Germline lookup yields CDR1 SEHNR and CDR2 FQNEAQ (reference sequence). The CDR3 loop spans 16 amino acids. V shed 11 bases and J 4 bases; nucleotides not matched to a gene: 17. CDR3 bases: TGTGCCGGCGCCGGGACAGGGAATCGAGTGAGAGAGACCCAGTACTTC. It translates to CAGAGTGNRVRETQYF.

A remark on this clone: Other DNA sequences in this sample translate to the same CDR3. The chain joins TRBV2 to TRBJ2-7; no reliable D call. CDR3 length equals 11 residues. V was pared by 2 bases and J by 4 bases, with 3 bases between. Germline V CDR1 and CDR2: SNHLY, FYNNEI. Here the CDR3 reads CASSEPYEQYF. The CDR3 region has the DNA TGTGCCAGCAGTGAACCATACGAGCAGTACTTC.

The gene calls are TRBV5-4 and TRBJ2-7, with TRBD2 matching 9 bases. The ends lost 2 bases at V and 7 bases at J; junction bases unmatched: 13. The CDR3 totals 16 residues. The germline gives CDR1 SGHNT, CDR2 YYREEE (reference sequence). CDR3: CASSFLGGRAAGEQYF. In DNA, the CDR3 is TGTGCCAGCAGCTTTCTCGGCGGGAGGGCAGCCGGGGAGCAGTACTTC.

Concerning this clone: This sample also contains other DNA sequences that code for the same CDR3. V gene TRBV27 combines with J gene TRBJ2-1, with D possibly matching TRBD1 (6 bases). The V end was cut by 3 bases, the J end by 6 bases, with 9 bases between. Germline loops: CDR1 MNHEY, CDR2 SMNVEV (reference sequence). The CDR3 spans 13 residues. CDR3 DNA sequence: TGTGCCAGCAGTTTCTCCAGGGGCAATGAGCAGTTCTTC. Translation gives CASSFSRGNEQFF.

This chain links TRBV4-1 with TRBJ2-2; no definite D call. CDR3 length: 15 residues. The germline V gene has CDR1 MGHRA and CDR2 YSYEKL. The V and J ends lost 3 bases and 4 bases respectively, with 12 bases between them. CDR3 nucleotide sequence: TGCGCCAGCAGCCACCCGGGTCAGTCCACCGGGGAGCTGTTTTTT. Residues: CASSHPGQSTGELFF.

The CDR3 here is CASSEDRNYGYTF. The DNA of the CDR3 is TGTGCCAGCAGTGAAGACAGAAACTATGGCTACACCTTC. The chain employs TRBV27 and TRBJ1-2, with a tentative D call TRBD1 (5 bases). The germline V and J ends were trimmed by 5 bases and 2 bases, with 9 bases remaining between them. This CDR3 comprises 13 residues. CDR1 is MNHEY and CDR2 is SMNVEV in the germline V gene (reference sequence).

A single count supports this clone. The chain's CDR3 is CAISAADEQYF. The DNA for the CDR3 is TGTGCCATCAGTGCGGCGGACGAGCAGTACTTC. The genes are TRBV10-3 and TRBJ2-7; the D is unclear. This CDR3 has 11 residues. Trimming pared 4 bases from V and 5 bases from J, leaving 6 bases between. The V gene's germline CDR1 is ENHRY and CDR2 SYGVKD.

The CDR3 nucleotides are TGTGCCAGCAGCTTCGGGACAGGGCCAAACCTGAACACTGAAGCTTTCTTT. This translates into CASSFGTGPNLNTEAFF. V gene TRBV27 combines with J gene TRBJ1-1; 9 bases fit TRBD1. V lost 6 bases and J lost 0; bases outside the gene matches: 11. Germline assignment: CDR1 MNHEY and CDR2 SMNVEV (reference sequence). The length of the CDR3 is 17 residues.

This clone was counted a few times. The CDR3 nucleotides read TGTGCCAGCAGCTCGCGAACAGGGGATGAAGCTTTCTTT. It translates to CASSSRTGDEAFF. This chain links TRBV7-9 with TRBJ1-1; TRBD1 aligns across 7 bases. Trimming at V came to 4 bases and at J to 7 bases, leaving 6 bases not matched to a gene. Germline lookup yields CDR1 SEHNR and CDR2 FQNEAQ (reference sequence). The CDR3 extends over 13 amino acids. Full variable domain (outside the CDR3, taken from reference TRBV7-9 and TRBJ1-1): DTGVSQNPRHKITKRGQNVTFRCDPISEHNRLYWYRQTLGQGPEFLTYFQNEAQLEKSRLLSDRFSAERPKGSFSTLEIQRTEQGDSAMYLCASSSRTGDEAFFGQGTRLTVV.

This sequence joins TRBV27 and TRBJ1-1; no reliable D call. Trimming removed 8 bases from V and 4 bases from J, with 14 bases in between. The CDR3 spans 13 residues. From germline, CDR1 is MNHEY and CDR2 SMNVEV (reference sequence). The CDR3 reads CASGGYSLTEAFF. CDR3 sequence (DNA): TGTGCCAGCGGAGGGTACAGCCTCACTGAAGCTTTCTTT.

The rearrangement links TRBV15 to TRBJ2-1; TRBD2 might be the D (6 bases). Germline CDR1 is LNHNV and CDR2 is YYDKDF (reference sequence). V was cut by 0 bases and J by 10 bases, with 19 bases left in between. This CDR3 comprises 16 residues. The CDR3 reads CATSRDLAELLREQFF. The CDR3 DNA reads TGTGCCACCAGCAGAGATTTAGCGGAGCTTTTGAGGGAGCAGTTCTTC.

This clone has just one count. The chain couples TRBV28 to TRBJ1-5, with a possible D match to TRBD1 (6 bases). There are 18 residues in the CDR3. Trimming pared 4 bases from V and 8 bases from J, leaving 27 bases between. The V gene's germline CDR1 is MDHEN and CDR2 SYDVKM. CDR3: CASSSGFFRQAMEKPQHF. The DNA for the CDR3 is TGTGCCAGCAGTTCAGGGTTTTTTCGACAGGCCATGGAAAAGCCCCAGCATTTT.

The V and J genes are TRBV11-2 and TRBJ2-4, with D possibly being TRBD2 (5 bases). This CDR3 is built from 14 residues. Trimming shortened V by 4 bases and J by 8 bases, and 15 bases separated the two germline ends. Germline values: CDR1 SGHAT, CDR2 FQNNGV. The CDR3 protein is CASSSPPAGHIQYF. As DNA, the CDR3 is TGTGCCAGCAGCTCCCCCCCGGCGGGTCACATTCAGTACTTC.

The sample holds one count of this clone. The V and J genes are TRBV6-5 and TRBJ2-7; no reliable D call. The V and J ends lost 0 bases and 5 bases respectively, with 8 bases between them. Germline CDR1 reads MNHEY; CDR2 reads SVGAGI. This CDR3 has 13 amino acids. The CDR3 DNA reads as TGTGCCAGCAGTTACTCGACGGCGCACGAGCAGTACTTC. Protein sequence: CASSYSTAHEQYF.

The chain uses TRBV7-9 and TRBJ2-7, with D uncertain. The CDR3 has 12 amino acids. Germline CDR1 SEHNR, CDR2 FQNEAQ (reference sequence). V lost 5 bases and J 3 bases, leaving 8 bases between the germline ends. The CDR3 protein is CASSPADYEQYF. The CDR3 DNA sequence: TGTGCCAGCAGCCCTGCGGACTACGAGCAGTACTTC.

This chain links TRBV5-1 with TRBJ2-1; 10 bases are a match to TRBD2. V gave up 3 bases and J gave up 2 bases; unmatched junction bases: 5. From germline, CDR1 is SGHRS and CDR2 YFSETQ. The CDR3 is 16 amino acids. The CDR3 DNA sequence: TGCGCCAGCAGCTCCCTAGGGACTAGCGCCTACAATGAGCAGTTCTTC. As protein: CASSSLGTSAYNEQFF.

For this clone: The sample holds other DNA sequences that translate to the same CDR3. The chain links TRBV10-3 to TRBJ2-7; 7 nucleotides match TRBD2. The CDR3 length is 14 residues. The trim removed 0 bases at V and 3 bases at J, leaving 2 bases unmatched. Germline V gene lookup returns CDR1 ENHRY and CDR2 SYGVKD. The CDR3 loop reads CAISESGGSYEQYF. CDR3 DNA sequence: TGTGCCATCAGTGAGTCAGGCGGGAGCTACGAGCAGTACTTC.

As to this clone: Other DNA variants within this sample encode the same CDR3. V is TRBV28 and J is TRBJ2-7, with 7 bases aligning to TRBD2. The CDR3 runs to 13 residues. Germline assignment: CDR1 MDHEN and CDR2 SYDVKM. J lost 0 bases, V lost 6 bases, and 2 bases had no gene match. CDR3 DNA: TGTGCCAGCAGCGGGGGGAGCTCCTACGAGCAGTACTTC. This encodes CASSGGSSYEQYF.

This chain joins TRBV5-1 and TRBJ1-3; D is possibly TRBD1 (6 bases). Germline V CDR1 and CDR2: SGHRS, YFSETQ. CDR3 length: 14 residues. V was pared by 0 bases and J by 7 bases, with 11 bases between. The CDR3 region has the DNA TGCGCCAGCAGCTTGGGACAGGTAGGGAACACCATATATTTT. The encoded protein is CASSLGQVGNTIYF. The whole variable domain, remainder taken from reference TRBV5-1 and TRBJ1-3, is KAGVTQTPRYLIKTRGQQVTLSCSPISGHRSVSWYQQTPGQGLQFLFEYFSETQRNKGNFPGRFSGRQFSNSRSEMNVSTLELGDSALYLCASSLGQVGNTIYFGEGSWLTVV.

V gene TRBV5-5 combines with J gene TRBJ1-4; D remains ambiguous. Germline V gene sequence: CDR1 SGHKS, CDR2 YYEKEE (reference sequence). V lost 0 bases, J lost 8 bases, and 14 bases lay in between. This CDR3 is 15 amino acids long. CDR3 nucleotides: TGTGCCAGCAGCTTGGACGTTTACGTAGGAGAAAAACTGTTTTTT. Protein sequence: CASSLDVYVGEKLFF.

The chain recombines TRBV30 with TRBJ2-1; D is tentatively TRBD1 or TRBD2 (6 bases each). The CDR3 runs to 14 residues. Germline V CDR1 and CDR2: GTSNPN, SVGIG (reference sequence). The V gene lost 2 bases and the J gene lost 1 base, with 9 bases spanning the gap. The CDR3 is CAWSSGASYNEQFF. The CDR3 nucleotides are TGTGCCTGGAGTTCGGGGGCTTCCTACAATGAGCAGTTCTTC.

This sequence joins TRBV6-5 and TRBJ2-7; the D gene is possibly TRBD1 (6 bases). The V gene lost 2 bases and the J gene lost 7 bases, with 15 bases spanning the gap. There are 14 residues in the CDR3. The germline V gene encodes CDR1 MNHEY and CDR2 SVGAGI. The CDR3: CASSYRRQVREQYF. CDR3 nucleotides: TGTGCCAGCAGTTACAGGAGACAGGTACGGGAGCAGTACTTC.

In the case of this clone: At one end the junction does not follow the germline gene, possibly because of a read error. This chain joins TRBV27 and TRBJ2-3, with 8 bases identical to TRBD2. The germline V gene has CDR1 MNHEY and CDR2 SMNVEV (reference sequence). There are 12 residues in the CDR3. The CDR3 nucleotides read TGCGTTACTAGCGGACCCACAGATACGCAGTATTTT. Residues: CVTSGPTDTQYF.

The chain carries TRBV2 and TRBJ1-1; tentatively, D is TRBD1 (6 bases). Per the germline V gene, CDR1 is SNHLY and CDR2 is FYNNEI. The V gene lost 6 bases and the J gene lost 5 bases, with 16 bases spanning the gap. There are 14 residues in the CDR3. Here the CDR3 reads CASRTLKQGTEAFF. The CDR3, as DNA: TGTGCCAGCAGGACACTAAAACAGGGAACTGAAGCTTTCTTT.

V and J are TRBV28 and TRBJ2-3; D call uncertain. With 3 bases removed from V and 0 bases from J, the gap between germline ends came to 7 bases. The CDR3 is 14 residues long. Germline CDR1 and CDR2: MDHEN and SYDVKM. The CDR3, as DNA: TGTGCCAGCAGTTTCTACAGAAGCACAGATACGCAGTATTTT. It translates to CASSFYRSTDTQYF. Full variable domain (missing parts from reference TRBV28 and TRBJ2-3): DVKVTQSSRYLVKRTGEKVFLECVQDMDHENMFWYRQDPGLGLRLIYFSYDVKMKEKGDIPEGYSVSREKKERFSLILESASTNQTSMYLCASSFYRSTDTQYFGPGTRLTVL.

The rearrangement links TRBV5-6 to TRBJ1-4; D is perhaps TRBD1 (5 bases). Trimming cost V 1 base and J 2 bases, with 15 bases left between them. Germline V lookup: CDR1 SGHDT, CDR2 YYEEEE. This CDR3 region has 17 residues. The CDR3, as DNA: TGTGCCAGCAGCTTGTTCTCGGCAGGGACGACTAATGAAAAACTGTTTTTT. Protein: CASSLFSAGTTNEKLFF.